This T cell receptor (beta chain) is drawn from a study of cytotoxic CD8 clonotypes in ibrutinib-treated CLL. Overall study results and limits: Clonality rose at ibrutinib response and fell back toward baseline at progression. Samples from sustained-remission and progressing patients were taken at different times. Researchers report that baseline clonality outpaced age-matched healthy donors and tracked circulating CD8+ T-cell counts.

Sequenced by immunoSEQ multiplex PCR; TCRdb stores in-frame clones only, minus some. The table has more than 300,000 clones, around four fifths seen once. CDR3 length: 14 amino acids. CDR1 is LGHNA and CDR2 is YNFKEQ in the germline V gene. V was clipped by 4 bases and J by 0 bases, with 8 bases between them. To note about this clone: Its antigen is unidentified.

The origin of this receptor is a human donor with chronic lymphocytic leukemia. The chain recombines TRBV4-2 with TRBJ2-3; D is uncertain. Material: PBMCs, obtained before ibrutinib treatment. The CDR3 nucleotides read TGTGCCAGCAGCCCAGTTGGCAGCACAGATACGCAGTATTTT. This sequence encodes CASSPVGSTDTQYF.